Following are 2 T cell receptor beta chains from one sample sequenced in a study of blood T cell repertoires in COVID-19. TCRdb's table, derived via immunoSEQ multiplex PCR, lists solely in-frame clones and lacks some. Of fewer than 500,000 clones in the sample, more than 65% were seen once. The sample was peripheral blood. These receptors were collected from a human donor with acute or convalescent COVID-19. The donor label of this sample is uncertain.

The chain carries TRBV5-4 and TRBJ2-3; TRBD1 aligns across 8 bases. The V gene's germline CDR1 is SGHNT and CDR2 YYREEE (reference sequence). The CDR3 is 14 residues long. The junction had 5 bases not matched to a gene; V was cut back by 5 bases and J by 3 bases. The CDR3 bases are TGTGCCAGCAGAAACGACAGGGGAACAGATACGCAGTATTTT. It specifies CASRNDRGTDTQYF.

V usage is TRBV15 and J usage is TRBJ2-1, with a tentative D call TRBD2 (8 bases). Germline CDR1 is LNHNV and CDR2 is YYDKDF (reference sequence). The V end lost 3 bases, the J end lost 9 bases, and 21 bases lay between the germline ends. The CDR3 runs to 16 residues. The CDR3: CATSRGQRGRLAEQFF. CDR3 nucleotide sequence: TGTGCCACCAGCAGGGGACAGCGGGGGAGGTTGGCTGAGCAGTTCTTC. Full variable domain (rest looked up from reference TRBV15 and TRBJ2-1): DAMVIQNPRYQVTQFGKPVTLSCSQTLNHNVMYWYQQKSSQAPKLLFHYYDKDFNNEADTPDNFQSRRPNTSFCFLDIRSPGLGDTAMYLCATSRGQRGRLAEQFFGPGTRLTVL.